The present T cell receptor (beta chain) was sequenced within a study of blood T cell repertoires in COVID-19. Looking at the study overall: Acute-phase and convalescent COVID-19 samples originated in the United States, Italy and Spain.

The study assigned cohorts using participant-reported clinical history. V lost 1 base and J 1 base, leaving 14 bases between the germline ends. Germline assignment: CDR1 SGHDT and CDR2 YYEEEE. This CDR3 has 16 residues. Libraries were prepared by immunoSEQ multiplex PCR; TCRdb keeps only in-frame clonotypes and omits some of them. The sample records 360,000 or so clones, over 80% being singletons. V and J are TRBV5-6 and TRBJ2-5; D is perhaps TRBD1 (5 bases). Source material: PBMCs or T cells enriched from blood (not recorded which). The TCR was taken from a woman aged 50 to 60 who had recovered from COVID-19. CDR3 protein: CASSLSREGVQETQYF. CDR3 DNA: TGTGCCAGCAGCTTGTCCAGGGAAGGCGTCCAAGAGACCCAGTACTTC.